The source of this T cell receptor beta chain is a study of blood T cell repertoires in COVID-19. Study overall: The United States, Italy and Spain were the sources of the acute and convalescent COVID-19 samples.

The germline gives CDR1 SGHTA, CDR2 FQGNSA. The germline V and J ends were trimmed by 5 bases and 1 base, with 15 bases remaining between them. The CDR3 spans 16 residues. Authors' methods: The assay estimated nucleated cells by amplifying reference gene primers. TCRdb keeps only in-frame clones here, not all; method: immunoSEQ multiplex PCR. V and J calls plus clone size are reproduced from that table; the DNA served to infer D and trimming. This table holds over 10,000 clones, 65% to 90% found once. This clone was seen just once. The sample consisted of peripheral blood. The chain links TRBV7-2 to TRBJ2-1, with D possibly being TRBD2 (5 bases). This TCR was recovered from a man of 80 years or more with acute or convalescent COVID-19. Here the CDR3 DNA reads TGTGCCAGCAGCCGGGTAGAGGGTGGGTCCTACAATGAGCAGTTCTTC. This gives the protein CASSRVEGGSYNEQFF.